Listed below are T cell receptor beta chains from one sample, sequenced in a study of cytomegalovirus exposure and HLA in healthy donors. The table came from immunoSEQ multiplex PCR; TCRdb's copy has only in-frame clones and leaves some out. The table has 89,000 or so clones, approximately 84% seen once. What was sequenced was PBMCs. The receptors stem from a woman under 30 in good health and CMV-seropositive. The CDR3 runs from the conserved cysteine through the conserved F or W. D genes are given only for firm matches. Only some rows state a clone size, as once, few, many or a class for expanded clones.

V gene: TRBV18
J gene: TRBJ2-1
D gene: TRBD2
clone size: .
CDR3 DNA: TGTGCCAGCTCTCCGGGAGGTGGTAATGAGCAGTTCTTC
CDR3 protein: CASSPGGGNEQFF

V gene: TRBV4-2
J gene: TRBJ2-3
D gene: .
clone size: .
CDR3 DNA: TGTGCCAGCAGCCAAGATCCGCGGGCGAGCACAGATACGCAGTATTTT
CDR3 protein: CASSQDPRASTDTQYF

V gene: TRBV7-9
J gene: TRBJ1-1
D gene: .
clone size: .
CDR3 DNA: TGTGCCACCACAAACACTGAAGCTTTCTTT
CDR3 protein: CATTNTEAFF

V gene: TRBV7-8
J gene: TRBJ2-5
D gene: .
clone size: .
CDR3 DNA: TGTGCCAGCAACAATGGAGAGACCCAGTACTTC
CDR3 protein: CASNNGETQYF

V gene: TRBV19
J gene: TRBJ2-2
D gene: .
clone size: .
CDR3 DNA: TGTGCCAGTAAAGGGGCGCCGGACACCGGGGAGCTGTTTTTT
CDR3 protein: CASKGAPDTGELFF

V gene: TRBV4-1
J gene: TRBJ2-7
D gene: TRBD1
clone size: few
CDR3 DNA: TGCGCCAGCAGCCCTGGGGACAGCGCCTACGAGCAGTACTTC
CDR3 protein: CASSPGDSAYEQYF

V gene: TRBV7-9
J gene: TRBJ1-1
D gene: .
clone size: few
CDR3 DNA: TGTGCCAGCAGCTTTACACCGAACACTGAAGCTTTCTTT
CDR3 protein: CASSFTPNTEAFF

V gene: TRBV19
J gene: TRBJ1-4
D gene: TRBD1
clone size: .
CDR3 DNA: TGTGCCAGTAGTCCGGACAGGGGCTTCCCCCAAAATGAAAAACTGTTTTTT
CDR3 protein: CASSPDRGFPQNEKLFF

V gene: TRBV4-2
J gene: TRBJ1-1
D gene: .
clone size: few
CDR3 DNA: TGTGCCAGCAGCCAAGGGCAGAACACTGAAGCTTTCTTT
CDR3 protein: CASSQGQNTEAFF

V gene: TRBV10-1
J gene: TRBJ1-2
D gene: TRBD1
clone size: .
CDR3 DNA: TGCGCCACTTCACCGGGACAGGAATATGGCTACACCTTC
CDR3 protein: CATSPGQEYGYTF

V gene: TRBV28
J gene: TRBJ2-3
D gene: .
clone size: .
CDR3 DNA: TGTGCCAGCAGTTCGGACTCTTTCACAGATACGCAGTATTTT
CDR3 protein: CASSSDSFTDTQYF

V gene: TRBV11-2
J gene: TRBJ2-3
D gene: .
clone size: .
CDR3 DNA: TGTGCCAGCAGCTTCCAATTAGAGGAAGATACGCAGTATTTT
CDR3 protein: CASSFQLEEDTQYF

V gene: TRBV13
J gene: TRBJ2-1
D gene: .
clone size: .
CDR3 DNA: TGTGCCAGCAGCTTACTCAGTGAGCAGTTCTTC
CDR3 protein: CASSLLSEQFF

V gene: TRBV27
J gene: TRBJ2-2
D gene: TRBD1
clone size: .
CDR3 DNA: TGTGCCAGCAGCTCGGCCTCCCGACAGGGGTCCGGGGAGCTGTTTTTT
CDR3 protein: CASSSASRQGSGELFF

V gene: TRBV4-1
J gene: TRBJ2-5
D gene: TRBD2
clone size: .
CDR3 DNA: TGCGCCAGCAGCCAAGATCTGACGGGACTAGCGGGGGGGCTTCCCCAAGAGACCCAGTACTTC
CDR3 protein: CASSQDLTGLAGGLPQETQYF

V gene: TRBV5-4
J gene: TRBJ2-2
D gene: TRBD1
clone size: once
CDR3 DNA: TGTGCCAGCAGCTCGGGACAGGGGGCGCCTCCCGGGGAGCTGTTTTTT
CDR3 protein: CASSSGQGAPPGELFF

V gene: TRBV5-6
J gene: TRBJ2-7
D gene: .
clone size: .
CDR3 DNA: TGTGCCAGCAGCTTGCAGGGCCGCTCCTACGAGCAGTACTTC
CDR3 protein: CASSLQGRSYEQYF

V gene: TRBV7-8
J gene: TRBJ1-2
D gene: .
clone size: .
CDR3 DNA: TGTGCCAGCAGCTTAGGGGCAGGGGATCGGGGCTACACCTTC
CDR3 protein: CASSLGAGDRGYTF

V gene: TRBV5-4
J gene: TRBJ1-3
D gene: TRBD1
clone size: .
CDR3 DNA: TGTGCCAGCAGTGTTGACAGGGCCTCTGGAAACACCATATATTTT
CDR3 protein: CASSVDRASGNTIYF

V gene: TRBV7-2
J gene: TRBJ1-4
D gene: .
clone size: .
CDR3 DNA: TGTGCCAGCAGCCCGCAGGTGGACAGCCTCAATGAAAAACTGTTTTTT
CDR3 protein: CASSPQVDSLNEKLFF

V gene: TRBV7-8
J gene: TRBJ2-7
D gene: .
clone size: .
CDR3 DNA: TGTGCCAGCAGCTTAGGCGGGGTTGCTGTGCAGTACTTC
CDR3 protein: CASSLGGVAVQYF

V gene: TRBV12-2
J gene: TRBJ2-3
D gene: .
clone size: .
CDR3 DNA: TGTGCAAGTCGCCTTCCTCTAGCGGATACACAGAATACGCAGTATTTT
CDR3 protein: CASRLPLADTQNTQYF

V gene: TRBV5-4
J gene: TRBJ2-3
D gene: .
clone size: once
CDR3 DNA: TGTGCCAGCAGCCCGGGGATTAGCACAGATACGCAGTATTTT
CDR3 protein: CASSPGISTDTQYF

V gene: TRBV10-3
J gene: TRBJ2-5
D gene: TRBD2
clone size: .
CDR3 DNA: TGTGCCATCAGTGACCTTGGGGGGAGGGGAGAGACCCAGTACTTC
CDR3 protein: CAISDLGGRGETQYF

V gene: TRBV9
J gene: TRBJ2-3
D gene: .
clone size: .
CDR3 DNA: TGTGCCAGCGGGGGAGGTTGGAGCACAGATACGCAGTATTTT
CDR3 protein: CASGGGWSTDTQYF

V gene: TRBV4-1
J gene: TRBJ2-3
D gene: .
clone size: .
CDR3 DNA: TGCGCCAGCAGCCAAGTCATTAGCGGCAGCACAGATACGCAGTATTTT
CDR3 protein: CASSQVISGSTDTQYF

V gene: TRBV27
J gene: TRBJ2-6
D gene: .
clone size: .
CDR3 DNA: TGTGCCAGCAGTTTAAGTGCCACAGTGGGCTCTGGGGCCAACGTCCTGACTTTC
CDR3 protein: CASSLSATVGSGANVLTF

V gene: TRBV5-1
J gene: TRBJ2-7
D gene: .
clone size: .
CDR3 DNA: TGCGCCAGCAGCTCGATGGGTCAGGCAAGCTCCTACGAGCAGTACTTC
CDR3 protein: CASSSMGQASSYEQYF

V gene: TRBV4-1
J gene: TRBJ1-4
D gene: .
clone size: .
CDR3 DNA: TGCGCCAGCAGCCAAGTTGGCAGCGCTAATGAAAAACTGTTTTTT
CDR3 protein: CASSQVGSANEKLFF

V gene: TRBV7-7
J gene: TRBJ2-7
D gene: TRBD1
clone size: .
CDR3 DNA: TGTGCTAGCAGCGCTAGCCACAACCGGGACAGCTCCTACGAGCAGTACTTC
CDR3 protein: CASSASHNRDSSYEQYF

V gene: TRBV5-4
J gene: TRBJ1-1
D gene: TRBD1
clone size: .
CDR3 DNA: TGTGCCAGCACCCTTCCTCGGACAGGGGGAAAGACTGAAGCTTTCTTT
CDR3 protein: CASTLPRTGGKTEAFF

V gene: TRBV29-1
J gene: TRBJ2-1
D gene: .
clone size: .
CDR3 DNA: TGCAGCGTTGAAAGAGAGATCAATGAGCAGTTCTTC
CDR3 protein: CSVEREINEQFF

V gene: TRBV2
J gene: TRBJ2-7
D gene: .
clone size: .
CDR3 DNA: TGTGCCAGCAGTGATCCCTTCCAGGGCTACGAGCAGTACTTC
CDR3 protein: CASSDPFQGYEQYF

V gene: TRBV28
J gene: TRBJ2-1
D gene: TRBD1
clone size: .
CDR3 DNA: TGTGCCAGCAGTTTATGGTGGACAGGGGGTAAAGTGGGCTACAATGAGCAGTTCTTC
CDR3 protein: CASSLWWTGGKVGYNEQFF

V gene: TRBV2
J gene: TRBJ1-2
D gene: .
clone size: .
CDR3 DNA: TGTGCCAGCAGGCCCCCAACAGGGAACTATGGCTACACCTTC
CDR3 protein: CASRPPTGNYGYTF

V gene: TRBV4-2
J gene: TRBJ2-7
D gene: TRBD2
clone size: .
CDR3 DNA: TGTGCCAGCAGCCAAGGGGGAGGGATGCAGTACTTC
CDR3 protein: CASSQGGGMQYF

V gene: TRBV5-4
J gene: TRBJ1-1
D gene: .
clone size: .
CDR3 DNA: TGTGCCAGCAGCTTGGCGAGACAACTGAACACTGAAGCTTTCTTT
CDR3 protein: CASSLARQLNTEAFF

V gene: TRBV5-6
J gene: TRBJ2-1
D gene: .
clone size: .
CDR3 DNA: TGTGCCAGCAGCTTAGGGACTTCCTACAATGAGCAGTTCTTC
CDR3 protein: CASSLGTSYNEQFF

V gene: TRBV7-9
J gene: TRBJ1-2
D gene: .
clone size: .
CDR3 DNA: TGTGCCAGCAGCGTACCATGGCCAGGGGGCTACACCTTC
CDR3 protein: CASSVPWPGGYTF

V gene: TRBV30
J gene: TRBJ1-2
D gene: .
clone size: .
CDR3 DNA: TGTGCCTGGAGTGGAGGTTACGGCTACACCTTC
CDR3 protein: CAWSGGYGYTF

V gene: TRBV28
J gene: TRBJ1-5
D gene: .
clone size: .
CDR3 DNA: TGTGCCAGCAGTTTACCTGGGGGGAGCAATCAGCCCCAGCATTTT
CDR3 protein: CASSLPGGSNQPQHF

V gene: TRBV2
J gene: TRBJ1-5
D gene: .
clone size: .
CDR3 DNA: TGTGCCAGCCGCGGAGGGTACGGCAATCAGCCCCAGCATTTT
CDR3 protein: CASRGGYGNQPQHF

V gene: TRBV5-1
J gene: TRBJ1-1
D gene: TRBD1
clone size: .
CDR3 DNA: TGCGCCAGCAGCTTGGGGATGGGACAGCCTGAAGCTTTCTTT
CDR3 protein: CASSLGMGQPEAFF

V gene: TRBV2
J gene: TRBJ2-7
D gene: .
clone size: .
CDR3 DNA: TGTGCCAGCAGCCTCTCCTACGAGCAGTACTTC
CDR3 protein: CASSLSYEQYF

V gene: TRBV4-1
J gene: TRBJ1-1
D gene: .
clone size: few
CDR3 DNA: TGCGCCAGCAGCCAAGTGCGGCAGGGCAAGGGAAGCACTGAAGCTTTCTTT
CDR3 protein: CASSQVRQGKGSTEAFF

V gene: TRBV18
J gene: TRBJ1-5
D gene: .
clone size: .
CDR3 DNA: TGTGCCAGCTCAGAACAAGTCGATAGCAATCAGCCCCAGCATTTT
CDR3 protein: CASSEQVDSNQPQHF